A single sample is the source of the 26 T cell receptor beta chains below, sequenced in a study of T cell changes during pregnancy in multiple sclerosis. Repertoires were generated with immunoSEQ multiplex PCR, while TCRdb's copy carries only in-frame clones and drops some. Among roughly 49,000 clones listed, nearly 95% were seen once. Sequences were derived from CD4+ T cells from peripheral blood mononuclear cells, sampled in the second trimester of pregnancy. The source is a female donor with multiple sclerosis, enrolled in a pregnancy study.

The chain has TRBV6-5 and TRBJ2-2; TRBD2 aligns across 7 bases. Looked up from germline, CDR1 is MNHEY and CDR2 is SVGAGI. Germline trimming cut 4 bases from V and 4 bases from J; bases unmatched to any gene: 6. The CDR3 is 15 residues long. CDR3 nucleotides: TGTGCCAGCAGTTGGGGGGGGGAGACCACCGGGGAGCTGTTTTTT. Protein sequence: CASSWGGETTGELFF.

J is TRBJ2-3 and V is TRBV27; 7 nucleotides match TRBD2. V was pared by 4 bases and J by 0 bases, with 7 bases of the junction left unmatched. The CDR3 length is 16 residues. Germline V gives CDR1 MNHEY, CDR2 SMNVEV (reference sequence). CDR3 region: CASSSIASGSTDTQYF. The CDR3 DNA reads as TGTGCCAGCAGTTCAATCGCTAGCGGAAGCACAGATACGCAGTATTTT.

The V call is TRBV7-6, the J call TRBJ2-3; 11 bases are a match to TRBD1. The CDR3 sequence is 17 residues long. Germline V lookup: CDR1 SGHVS, CDR2 FNYEAQ. V lost 1 base to trimming and J lost 7 bases; unmatched junction nucleotides: 10. The CDR3 sequence: CASSLVSGTGGPNTQYF. The DNA of the CDR3 is TGTGCCAGCAGCTTAGTCTCCGGGACAGGGGGGCCGAATACGCAGTATTTT.

CDR3 loop: CASSLGAGRSTDTQYF. As DNA, the CDR3 is TGTGCCAGCAGCTTAGGTGCAGGGCGAAGCACAGATACGCAGTATTTT. The rearrangement joins TRBV5-4 to TRBJ2-3; tentatively, D is TRBD1 (5 bases). V lost 2 bases to trimming and J lost 0 bases, with 13 bases between them. The CDR3 runs 16 residues. Germline CDR1 reads SGHNT; CDR2 reads YYREEE (reference sequence).

The chain combines TRBV5-4 with TRBJ2-7; 11 positions agree with TRBD2. The CDR3 has 15 amino acids. V trimming: 1 base; J trimming: 4 bases; junction bases outside the gene matches: 4. CDR1 and CDR2 (germline): SGHNT, YYREEE (reference sequence). This CDR3 reads CASSLLAGGEYEQYF. CDR3 nucleotides: TGTGCCAGCAGCTTGCTAGCGGGGGGAGAGTACGAGCAGTACTTC. The full variable domain, completed using reference TRBV5-4 and TRBJ2-7, is ETGVTQSPTHLIKTRGQQVTLRCSSQSGHNTVSWYQQALGQGPQFIFQYYREEENGRGNFPPRFSGLQFPNYSSELNVNALELDDSALYLCASSLLAGGEYEQYFGPGTRLTVT.

The chain recombines TRBV27 with TRBJ1-1, with 9 nucleotides matching TRBD1. The ends lost 4 bases at V and 11 bases at J; junction bases unmatched: 14. The CDR3 length is 15 residues. Looked up from germline, CDR1 is MNHEY and CDR2 is SMNVEV (reference sequence). The CDR3: CASSSITRQGVVAFF. The CDR3 nucleotides are TGTGCCAGCAGTTCGATAACCCGACAGGGGGTGGTTGCTTTCTTT.

The J gene is TRBJ2-7, the V gene TRBV7-9; D not resolved. Deletions cut 5 bases from V and 4 bases from J, with 6 bases between. The germline V gene encodes CDR1 SEHNR and CDR2 FQNEAQ (reference sequence). The length of the CDR3 is 11 residues. CDR3 in amino acids: CASSPLYEQYF. The DNA for the CDR3 is TGTGCCAGCAGCCCCCTGTACGAGCAGTACTTC.

The chain joins TRBV5-8 to TRBJ2-3; unclear D gene. The germline gives CDR1 SGHTS, CDR2 YDEGEE. Trimming cost V 7 bases and J 6 bases, with 18 bases left between them. The CDR3 runs to 14 residues. DNA for the CDR3: TGTGCCAGCCTGCCGCAATCAGAATCGGATACGCAGTATTTT. This translates into CASLPQSESDTQYF.

The chain joins TRBV19 to TRBJ2-1; 10 positions match TRBD2. Per the germline V gene, CDR1 is LNHDA and CDR2 is SQIVND (reference sequence). CDR3 length equals 14 residues. The V segment lost 7 bases and the J segment 5 bases; nucleotides outside the gene matches: 5. CDR3 sequence reads: CASKWLAGDNEQFF. The DNA of the CDR3 is TGTGCCAGTAAATGGCTAGCGGGAGACAATGAGCAGTTCTTC.

The rearrangement links TRBV15 to TRBJ1-2; D is perhaps TRBD1 (6 bases). CDR3 length equals 13 residues. V lost 3 bases and J 4 bases, leaving 9 bases between the germline ends. Germline values: CDR1 LNHNV, CDR2 YYDKDF (reference sequence). CDR3 DNA: TGTGCCACCAGCAGCGGGACAACCTATGGCTACACCTTC. The encoded protein is CATSSGTTYGYTF.

Only one count was recorded for this clone. V gene TRBV6-6 combines with J gene TRBJ1-1; the D gene is possibly TRBD1 (5 bases). There are 14 residues in the CDR3. Trimming pared 3 bases from V and 4 bases from J, leaving 12 bases between. The V gene's germline CDR1 is MNHNY and CDR2 SVGAGI (reference sequence). DNA of the CDR3: TGTGCCAGCAGTTATCCGGGGACTGGCACTGAAGCTTTCTTT. It translates to CASSYPGTGTEAFF.

This clone was recorded once. This chain uses TRBV5-1 with TRBJ1-2, with 7 bases matching TRBD1. Germline CDR1 SGHRS, CDR2 YFSETQ. Losses at the gene ends were 3 bases for V and 6 bases for J; bases not matched to a gene: 8. This CDR3 has 14 amino acids. The CDR3 protein is CASSSRTGQDGYTF. In nucleotides, the CDR3 is TGCGCCAGCAGCTCACGGACCGGACAGGATGGCTACACCTTC.

The chain uses TRBV2 and TRBJ2-7; D remains unclear. This CDR3 spans 10 amino acids. Germline CDR1 is SNHLY and CDR2 is FYNNEI. Trimming took off 8 bases at V and 4 bases at J, with 6 bases between the two ends. Here the CDR3 DNA reads TGTGCCAGCTTCACTTACGAGCAGTACTTC. This codes for CASFTYEQYF.

The chain combines TRBV5-6 with TRBJ1-5; D is unresolved. The germline V and J ends were trimmed by 0 bases and 6 bases, with 10 bases remaining between them. In germline, CDR1 is SGHDT, CDR2 YYEEEE. There are 14 residues in the CDR3. The CDR3 bases are TGTGCCAGCAGCTTGGGTGAATGGGCTCAGCCCCAGCATTTT. Protein sequence: CASSLGEWAQPQHF.

The chain couples TRBV5-1 to TRBJ1-4; 7 positions match TRBD1. CDR3 length: 16 residues. CDR1 and CDR2 (germline): SGHRS, YFSETQ. V trimming: 4 bases; J trimming: 6 bases; junction bases outside the gene matches: 12. The DNA for the CDR3 is TGCGCCAGCAGCATTGGGGACAGTGGGGGATATGAAAAACTGTTTTTT. Residues: CASSIGDSGGYEKLFF.

This clone was detected only a few times. V and J are TRBV2 and TRBJ1-6; D is ambiguous. CDR3 length: 14 residues. Trimming stripped 5 bases from V and 3 bases from J, with 8 bases between. Germline lookup yields CDR1 SNHLY and CDR2 FYNNEI. The CDR3 region is CASSLTSYNSPLHF. The CDR3 DNA reads as TGTGCCAGCAGTTTGACAAGCTATAATTCACCCCTCCACTTT. The full variable domain, its missing parts supplied by reference TRBV2 and TRBJ1-6, is EPEVTQTPSHQVTQMGQEVILRCVPISNHLYFYWYRQILGQKVEFLVSFYNNEISEKSEIFDDQFSVERPDGSNFTLKIRSTKLEDSAMYFCASSLTSYNSPLHFGNGTRLTVT.

The chain employs TRBV27 and TRBJ2-1; D gene ambiguous. The V end lost 1 base, the J end lost 0 bases, and 16 bases lay between the germline ends. The germline V gene encodes CDR1 MNHEY and CDR2 SMNVEV (reference sequence). The CDR3 covers 18 residues. CDR3 DNA: TGTGCCAGCAGTTTATACTTCCGGGTCCAAAGCTCCTACAATGAGCAGTTCTTC. This gives the protein CASSLYFRVQSSYNEQFF.

The V call is TRBV6-1, the J call TRBJ2-7; perhaps TRBD1 as D (6 bases). Germline values: CDR1 MNHNS, CDR2 SASEGT. The V end was cut by 2 bases, the J end by 0 bases, with 8 bases between. This CDR3 region has 14 residues. The CDR3 spells CASSERGISYEQYF. As DNA, the CDR3 is TGTGCCAGCAGTGAAAGGGGGATCTCCTACGAGCAGTACTTC.

This clone was seen a single time. The chain joins TRBV5-1 to TRBJ2-2; 10 bases agree with TRBD1. The CDR3 spans 15 residues. Trimming cost V 2 bases and J 4 bases; bases outside gene matches: 2. Germline CDR1 and CDR2: SGHRS and YFSETQ. The CDR3 region has the DNA TGCGCCAGCAGCTTCGGACAGGGGGGCACCGGGGAGCTGTTTTTT. Amino acids: CASSFGQGGTGELFF.

This chain links TRBV19 with TRBJ1-4, with 9 bases fitting TRBD1. From germline, CDR1 is LNHDA and CDR2 SQIVND (reference sequence). Trimming removed 4 bases from V and 7 bases from J; junction bases left unmatched: 7. The CDR3 spans 15 residues. CDR3 DNA sequence: TGTGCCAGTAGTACGCCGACAGGGGGGAGTGAAAAACTGTTTTTT. It specifies CASSTPTGGSEKLFF.

CDR3 region: CASNTGRLGNQPQHF. CDR3 in DNA: TGTGCCAGTAATACAGGGCGGTTGGGCAATCAGCCCCAGCATTTT. V is TRBV19 and J is TRBJ1-5; weak D call: TRBD1 (6 bases). The CDR3 consists of 15 residues. Germline-derived CDR1 and CDR2 are LNHDA and SQIVND (reference sequence). Trimming cost V 7 bases and J 2 bases, with 15 bases left between them.

In its sample, this clone was seen once. This sequence joins TRBV5-1 and TRBJ2-3; TRBD1 agrees at 8 bases. After removal of 4 bases from V and 2 bases from J, the junction contained 15 bases not matched to a gene. Germline-derived CDR1 and CDR2 are SGHRS and YFSETQ. The CDR3 length is 18 residues. This chain's CDR3 is CASSPKDSGQANTDTQYF. The CDR3 DNA sequence: TGCGCCAGCAGCCCCAAAGATTCGGGACAGGCGAACACAGATACGCAGTATTTT.

The genes are TRBV7-9 and TRBJ1-4; maybe TRBD1 (6 bases). The V end lost 5 bases, the J end lost 14 bases, and 21 bases lay between the germline ends. CDR1 and CDR2 from the germline V gene are SEHNR and FQNEAQ (reference sequence). The CDR3 is 14 residues long. The CDR3 DNA sequence: TGTGCCAGCAGCCGAAGTGACAGGCCGGTTTCGCTGTTTTTT. Translated: CASSRSDRPVSLFF.

The rearrangement joins TRBV7-9 to TRBJ2-1, with D perhaps matching TRBD2 (5 bases). Germline values: CDR1 SEHNR, CDR2 FQNEAQ (reference sequence). V lost 3 bases, J lost 7 bases, and 7 bases lay in between. The CDR3 spans 12 residues. CDR3 nucleotides: TGTGCCAGCAGCTTGAGGGAAAATGAGCAGTTCTTC. Protein product: CASSLRENEQFF.

This clone showed up just once. The chain carries TRBV7-9 and TRBJ1-2; the D is unclear. Trimming stripped 1 base from V and 2 bases from J, with 11 bases between. Germline V gene sequence: CDR1 SEHNR, CDR2 FQNEAQ (reference sequence). The CDR3 length is 15 residues. The CDR3 is CASSLGAPGNYGYTF. Here the CDR3 DNA reads TGTGCCAGCAGCTTAGGGGCCCCGGGAAACTATGGCTACACCTTC.

This chain connects TRBV6-5 to TRBJ1-1, with TRBD1 matching over 9 bases. Germline V gene data show CDR1 as MNHEY and CDR2 as SVGAGI. The junction had 9 bases not matched to a gene; V was cut back by 6 bases and J by 4 bases. The CDR3 has 15 residues. As DNA, the CDR3 is TGTGCCAGCAGGATACAGGGGGCAGGGTCCACTGAAGCTTTCTTT. Amino acids: CASRIQGAGSTEAFF.